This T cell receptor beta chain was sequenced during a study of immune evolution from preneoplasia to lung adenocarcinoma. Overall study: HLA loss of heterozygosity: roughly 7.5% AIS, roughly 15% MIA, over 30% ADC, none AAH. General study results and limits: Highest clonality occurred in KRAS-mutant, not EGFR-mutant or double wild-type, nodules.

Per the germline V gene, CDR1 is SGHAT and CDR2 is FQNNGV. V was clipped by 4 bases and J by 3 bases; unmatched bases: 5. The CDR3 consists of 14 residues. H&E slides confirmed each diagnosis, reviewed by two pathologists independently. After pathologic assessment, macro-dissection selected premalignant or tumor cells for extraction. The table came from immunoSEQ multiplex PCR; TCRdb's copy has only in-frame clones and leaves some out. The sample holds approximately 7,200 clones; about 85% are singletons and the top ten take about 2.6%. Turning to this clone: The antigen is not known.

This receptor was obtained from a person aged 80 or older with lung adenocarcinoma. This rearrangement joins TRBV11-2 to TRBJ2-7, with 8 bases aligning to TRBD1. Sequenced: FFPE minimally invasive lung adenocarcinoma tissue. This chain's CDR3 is CASSSDRVFYEQYF. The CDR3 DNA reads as TGTGCCAGCAGCTCGGACAGGGTTTTCTACGAGCAGTACTTC.